This TCR beta chain originates from a study of T cells after yellow fever vaccination. TCRdb re-derived calls from the 5' RACE reads in MiXCR, one entry per CDR3 protein. The data show some 390,000 distinct CDR3 sequences, about 6% seen once. This CDR3 is 16 amino acids long. The ends lost 3 bases at V and 4 bases at J; junction bases unmatched: 8. This sequence originates from a man between 25 and 39 years old who received the YFV17D yellow fever vaccine. The chain joins TRBV12-3 or TRBV12-4 to TRBJ2-2; TRBD2 matches 7 bases. The input for sequencing was PBMCs, taken 5 days after the yellow fever booster vaccination. The CDR3 DNA is TGTGCCAGCAGTTTTTCCGGGACTACGGTCACCGGGGAGCTGTTTTTT. It is translated as CASSFSGTTVTGELFF.